This passage covers 22 T cell receptor beta chains from one sample sequenced in a study of T cells expressing NK-cell markers. Reprocessing the 5' RACE reads, TCRdb reports a single entry for every CDR3 protein and omits DNA. This sample contains hundreds of thousands of distinct CDR3 sequences. The sequencing sample was made of blood T cells: a sorted CD56 or NKG2C T cell subset, CD4+ or CD8+ T cells, or bulk PBMC T cells (not recorded which). Receptor source: a woman aged 18 to 75 in good health.

The chain carries TRBV12-3 or TRBV12-4 and TRBJ2-3; TCRdb proposes TRBD1, but this gene call is untestable without DNA. This CDR3 region has 16 residues. The CDR3 reads CASSLAPGGQGDTQYF.

V is TRBV12-3 or TRBV12-4 and J is TRBJ2-1; checking the TCRdb D call of TRBD1 is not possible without DNA. The CDR3 covers 16 residues. The CDR3 is CASSLLGDSSYNEQFF.

The gene calls are TRBV30 and TRBJ2-1; TCRdb's D call of TRBD2 is untestable without DNA. The germline CDR1 and CDR2 sequences are GTSNPN and SVGIG (reference sequence). The CDR3 length is 15 residues. The CDR3 sequence is CAWSAGTSGYNEQFF.

The genes are TRBV7-2 and TRBJ1-4. Germline V gene lookup returns CDR1 SGHTA and CDR2 FQGNSA. This CDR3 spans 15 amino acids. The CDR3 loop reads CASSLIRATNEKLFF.

V is TRBV6-1 and J is TRBJ2-1; TCRdb proposes TRBD1, but this gene call is untestable without DNA. This CDR3 comprises 15 residues. Per the germline V gene, CDR1 is MNHNS and CDR2 is SASEGT. The CDR3 is CASSERQANYNEQFF.

The chain couples TRBV14 to TRBJ1-1; TCRdb lists TRBD1, though no DNA is available to test this call. Germline loops: CDR1 SGHDN, CDR2 FVKESK. This CDR3 has 15 amino acids. Here the CDR3 reads CASSQYRDGDTEAFF.

The rearrangement uses TRBV20-1 and TRBJ1-6; there is no DNA to check the TCRdb D call of TRBD1. From germline, CDR1 is DFQATT and CDR2 SNEGSKA (reference sequence). CDR3 size: 16 residues. The CDR3 sequence is CSAYDPGQPDNSPLHF.

V gene TRBV24-1 combines with J gene TRBJ1-1; TCRdb reports TRBD1, a call that lacks DNA to check it against. CDR1 and CDR2 from the germline V gene are KGHDR and SFDVKD. This CDR3 has 15 residues. The CDR3 loop is CATSDLRDGNTEAFF.

V usage is TRBV20-1 and J usage is TRBJ2-1; with no DNA, the TCRdb D assignment of TRBD2 cannot be verified. Germline values: CDR1 DFQATT, CDR2 SNEGSKA (reference sequence). The length of the CDR3 is 14 residues. CDR3 residues: CSAPPGLARYEQFF.

V usage is TRBV11-2 and J usage is TRBJ2-7; TCRdb names TRBD2, which stays unverified in the absence of DNA. The CDR3 loop spans 15 amino acids. CDR1 is SGHAT, CDR2 FQNNGV, per germline. The CDR3 loop is CASSYGTSPTYEQYF.

V usage is TRBV20-1 and J usage is TRBJ2-1; TCRdb indicates TRBD2, and absent DNA this call remains unverified. Per the germline V gene, CDR1 is DFQATT and CDR2 is SNEGSKA (reference sequence). The CDR3 is 16 amino acids. CDR3 sequence reads: CSARDPLRTGDNEQFF.

The chain has TRBV27 and TRBJ2-3; absent DNA, TCRdb's TRBD2 call cannot be checked. The CDR3 length is 17 residues. Germline CDR1 MNHEY, CDR2 SMNVEV (reference sequence). CDR3 protein: CASSPWSGRENTDTQYF.

The chain uses TRBV19 and TRBJ1-1; the TCRdb call, TRBD1, lacks DNA for checking. The CDR3 runs 15 residues. Germline values: CDR1 LNHDA, CDR2 SQIVND (reference sequence). The CDR3 here is CASSVRQGRRTEAFF.

The chain combines TRBV5-1 with TRBJ2-1. From germline, CDR1 is SGHRS and CDR2 YFSETQ. The CDR3 is made up of 13 amino acids. The CDR3 loop is CASRGSEANEQFF.

The chain uses TRBV7-8 and TRBJ2-3; TCRdb calls TRBD1, which cannot be checked without DNA. CDR1 is SGHVS, CDR2 FQNEAQ, per germline. This CDR3 is built from 13 residues. CDR3 loop: CASNSNGGDTQYF.

J is TRBJ2-5 and V is TRBV20-1. The CDR3 length is 12 residues. Per germline, CDR1 DFQATT and CDR2 SNEGSKA (reference sequence). CDR3 loop: CSLAEYQETQYF.

The chain is built from TRBV15 and TRBJ2-1. Germline V CDR1 and CDR2: LNHNV, YYDKDF (reference sequence). CDR3 length equals 14 residues. This CDR3 reads CATSRETIRREQFF.

The chain recombines TRBV12-3 or TRBV12-4 with TRBJ2-2; TCRdb gives TRBD1 as the D gene, but with no DNA this cannot be confirmed. This CDR3 is built from 16 residues. CDR3 sequence: CASSLTGGFFTGELFF.

The CDR3 sequence is CSARGGGRGEGLFF. The J gene is TRBJ1-4, the V gene TRBV20-1; the D call of TRBD1 rests on TCRdb alone, since no DNA is present to check it. The CDR3 contains 14 residues. The germline V gene has CDR1 DFQATT and CDR2 SNEGSKA (reference sequence).

The chain uses TRBV12-3 or TRBV12-4 and TRBJ2-7; TCRdb names TRBD1, which stays unverified in the absence of DNA. The CDR3 sequence is 13 residues long. CDR3 sequence reads: CASSNLGGNEQYF.

The rearrangement uses TRBV20-1 and TRBJ1-5; TCRdb names TRBD1, which stays unverified in the absence of DNA. The CDR3 sequence is 14 residues long. Per the germline V gene, CDR1 is DFQATT and CDR2 is SNEGSKA (reference sequence). CDR3 region: CSARGRQGNQPQHF.

This sequence joins TRBV10-3 and TRBJ2-5; TCRdb lists TRBD1, though no DNA is available to test this call. Germline-derived CDR1 and CDR2 are ENHRY and SYGVKD. This CDR3 is built from 12 residues. This CDR3 is CAIRDPGKTQYF.